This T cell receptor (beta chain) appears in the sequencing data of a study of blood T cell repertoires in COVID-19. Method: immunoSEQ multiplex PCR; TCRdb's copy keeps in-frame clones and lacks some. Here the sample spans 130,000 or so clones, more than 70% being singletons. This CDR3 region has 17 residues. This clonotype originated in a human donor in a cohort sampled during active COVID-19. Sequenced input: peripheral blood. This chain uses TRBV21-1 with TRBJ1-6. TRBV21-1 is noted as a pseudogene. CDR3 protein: CASSKAIGERYNSPLHF. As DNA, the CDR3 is TGTGCCAGCAGCAAAGCGATCGGGGAGAGGTATAATTCACCCCTCCACTTT.